These 30 T cell receptor beta chains originate from one sample sequenced in a study of cytomegalovirus exposure and HLA in healthy donors. 60 Vbeta and 13 Jbeta primers were used in PCR. The method was immunoSEQ multiplex PCR; TCRdb's version includes in-frame clones alone and lacks a portion of them. The data show fewer than 200,000 clones, and the top ten clones hold about 6.5%. The sample taken for sequencing was PBMCs. The receptors stem from a man aged 25 to 45 in good health and CMV-seronegative.

This chain connects TRBV6-6 to TRBJ1-4; D is possibly TRBD1 (5 bases). Germline V lookup: CDR1 MNHNY, CDR2 SVGAGI (reference sequence). V lost 4 bases and J 4 bases, leaving 16 bases between the germline ends. This CDR3 comprises 16 residues. The CDR3 protein is CASSSHYRGNNEKLFF. In nucleotides, the CDR3 is TGTGCCAGCAGTTCCCACTACCGGGGGAATAATGAAAAACTGTTTTTT.

DNA for the CDR3: TGTGCCAGCACCAATCGGGACCGGGGGCTAGCGGGAATCCAAGATACGCAGTATTTT. Encoded protein: CASTNRDRGLAGIQDTQYF. The chain links TRBV28 to TRBJ2-3; TRBD2 matches at 9 bases. The CDR3 runs 19 residues. V shed 7 bases, J shed 5 bases, and the junction held 22 bases outside the gene matches. The germline V gene encodes CDR1 MDHEN and CDR2 SYDVKM.

The rearrangement links TRBV29-1 to TRBJ2-5; 8 positions match TRBD2. The J call is uncertain, as TRBJ2-7 better fits the DNA end. The CDR3 extends over 16 amino acids. Looked up from germline, CDR1 is SQVTM and CDR2 is ANQGSEA. This CDR3 is CSAGTRALAGGHEQYF. DNA for the CDR3: TGCAGCGCTGGGACCCGGGCATTGGCGGGAGGTCACGAGCAGTACTTC.

This chain joins TRBV4-1 and TRBJ2-2; TRBD1 matches at 7 bases. The germline V gene has CDR1 MGHRA and CDR2 YSYEKL. The CDR3 runs to 17 residues. Trimming at V came to 3 bases and at J to 5 bases, leaving 12 bases not matched to a gene. In nucleotides, the CDR3 is TGCGCCAGCAGCCAGAGGGGACAGTTGGGGCATACCGGGGAGCTGTTTTTT. Residues: CASSQRGQLGHTGELFF.

The chain combines TRBV30 with TRBJ2-5, with 9 bases identical to TRBD2. The CDR3 is 15 amino acids. Looked up from germline, CDR1 is GTSNPN and CDR2 is SVGIG (reference sequence). Unmatched junction bases numbered 11, after V lost 3 bases and J lost 6 bases. The CDR3 loop is CAWSQGLASSKTQYF. The CDR3 DNA sequence: TGTGCCTGGAGCCAAGGACTAGCGAGTTCAAAGACCCAGTACTTC.

The chain carries TRBV6-4 and TRBJ2-2, with D possibly being TRBD2 (6 bases). V was shortened by 4 bases and J by 4 bases, with 7 bases between the two germline ends. Germline V gene data show CDR1 as MRHNA and CDR2 as SNTAGT. The CDR3 spans 13 residues. CDR3: CASSVGGTGELFF. CDR3 in DNA: TGTGCCAGCAGTGTGGGAGGCACCGGGGAGCTGTTTTTT.

The gene calls are TRBV27 and TRBJ2-2; 12 bases line up with TRBD2. V lost 6 bases to trimming and J lost 6 bases; unmatched junction nucleotides: 11. CDR1 is MNHEY, CDR2 SMNVEV, per germline (reference sequence). The CDR3 consists of 17 residues. The CDR3 nucleotides are TGTGCCAGCAGCCGACTAGCGGGAGTCGCTTTGGCCGGGGAGCTGTTTTTT. This codes for CASSRLAGVALAGELFF.

The chain recombines TRBV6-5 with TRBJ2-7, with TRBD1 matching 11 bases. CDR1 MNHEY and CDR2 SVGAGI come from the germline V gene. J was trimmed by 3 bases and V by 2 bases; bases with no gene match: 3. The CDR3 is 15 amino acids. The CDR3 DNA sequence: TGTGCCAGCAGTTACGGGACAGGGGGATTCTACGAGCAGTACTTC. Its protein is CASSYGTGGFYEQYF.

The rearrangement uses TRBV23-1 and TRBJ2-7; no clear D gene. TRBV23-1 is treated as an ORF (open reading frame) with a function not yet certain. V lost 3 bases and J 0 bases, leaving 9 bases between the germline ends. CDR3 length: 14 amino acids. CDR3 loop: CASSHGKSSYEQYF. CDR3 nucleotide sequence: TGCGCCAGCAGTCATGGCAAAAGCTCCTACGAGCAGTACTTC.

The rearrangement links TRBV19 to TRBJ2-3; tentative D call: TRBD2 (5 bases). Looked up from germline, CDR1 is LNHDA and CDR2 is SQIVND (reference sequence). V was shortened by 3 bases and J by 6 bases, with 10 bases between the two germline ends. The CDR3 spans 13 residues. The CDR3 nucleotides read TGTGCCAGTAGTATCTTGAGGGAGGATACGCAGTATTTT. It is translated as CASSILREDTQYF. The full variable domain, in which reference TRBV19 and TRBJ2-3 provide the parts outside the CDR3, is DGGITQSPKYLFRKEGQNVTLSCEQNLNHDAMYWYRQDPGQGLRLIYYSQIVNDFQKGDIAEGYSVSREKKESFPLTVTSAQKNPTAFYLCASSILREDTQYFGPGTRLTVL.

The CDR3 loop is CARTPAEGGTSPLHF. Written as DNA, the CDR3 is TGTGCCAGAACCCCCGCGGAGGGAGGAACTTCACCCCTCCACTTT. The chain employs TRBV28 and TRBJ1-6, with no clear D. This CDR3 contains 15 residues. The V end was cut by 9 bases, the J end by 9 bases, with 21 bases between. In germline, CDR1 is MDHEN, CDR2 SYDVKM.

The chain carries TRBV6-5 and TRBJ2-7; TRBD1 agrees at 12 bases. This CDR3 is 15 amino acids long. The V segment lost 4 bases and the J segment 5 bases; nucleotides outside the gene matches: 6. Germline V gene sequence: CDR1 MNHEY, CDR2 SVGAGI. CDR3 region: CASSSTGTGGHEQYF. The CDR3 coding sequence is TGTGCCAGCAGTTCTACCGGGACAGGGGGCCACGAGCAGTACTTC.

The chain combines TRBV28 with TRBJ2-7, with a possible D match to TRBD1 (5 bases). V was shortened by 6 bases and J by 4 bases, with 16 bases between the two germline ends. The CDR3 is 14 residues long. Looked up from germline, CDR1 is MDHEN and CDR2 is SYDVKM. Here the CDR3 DNA reads TGTGCCAGCAGCCCCTCTGGACAAGCGTACGAGCAGTACTTC. It codes for CASSPSGQAYEQYF.

The J gene is TRBJ2-2, the V gene TRBV7-2; TRBD2 matches at 7 bases. CDR1 is SGHTA and CDR2 is FQGNSA in the germline V gene. The J segment lost 5 bases and the V segment lost 6 bases, leaving 9 bases of the junction unmatched. The CDR3 totals 15 residues. This chain's CDR3 is CASRLRGSETGELFF. The DNA of the CDR3 is TGTGCCAGCAGGTTGCGGGGGTCAGAAACCGGGGAGCTGTTTTTT.

The V gene is TRBV6-6, the J gene TRBJ2-7; 8 bases are a match to TRBD2. Germline values: CDR1 MNHNY, CDR2 SVGAGI (reference sequence). The CDR3 spans 16 residues. Germline trimming cut 2 bases from V and 1 base from J; bases unmatched to any gene: 7. This CDR3 reads CASSYPGGIQSYEQYF. The CDR3, as DNA: TGTGCCAGCAGTTACCCGGGGGGGATTCAATCCTACGAGCAGTACTTC.

The rearrangement uses TRBV7-9 and TRBJ2-7; D might be TRBD1 (6 bases). V shed 4 bases and J shed 4 bases, with 14 bases lying between them. The CDR3 contains 14 residues. The germline gives CDR1 SEHNR, CDR2 FQNEAQ (reference sequence). CDR3 region: CASSYATGTYEQYF. DNA of the CDR3: TGTGCCAGCAGCTATGCGACAGGTACTTACGAGCAGTACTTC. The variable domain in full, with the rest retrieved from reference TRBV7-9 and TRBJ2-7, is DTGVSQNPRHKITKRGQNVTFRCDPISEHNRLYWYRQTLGQGPEFLTYFQNEAQLEKSRLLSDRFSAERPKGSFSTLEIQRTEQGDSAMYLCASSYATGTYEQYFGPGTRLTVT.

CDR3 sequence: CASRRRGVWTGELFF. The DNA of the CDR3 is TGTGCCAGCAGGAGGCGCGGTGTTTGGACCGGGGAGCTGTTTTTT. The chain uses TRBV7-9 and TRBJ2-2; no clear D gene. V was clipped by 6 bases and J by 5 bases, with 16 bases between them. Germline lookup yields CDR1 SEHNR and CDR2 FQNEAQ (reference sequence). This CDR3 has 15 residues.

The CDR3 coding sequence is TGTGCCAGCAGCAGGACTAGCGGGGGGCTGCTAGAGACCCAGTACTTC. This codes for CASSRTSGGLLETQYF. V gene TRBV7-2 combines with J gene TRBJ2-5; 14 nucleotides agree with TRBD2. The CDR3 has 16 amino acids. Germline V gene data show CDR1 as SGHTA and CDR2 as FQGNSA. The V segment lost 5 bases and the J segment 4 bases; nucleotides outside the gene matches: 6.

This chain connects TRBV2 to TRBJ2-1; D possibly corresponds to TRBD1 (6 bases). Germline V gene data show CDR1 as SNHLY and CDR2 as FYNNEI. The CDR3 has 14 amino acids. V was pared by 6 bases and J by 6 bases, with 15 bases between. CDR3 coding DNA: TGTGCCAGCAGGACAGGACACGGAACCAATGAGCAGTTCTTC. It is translated as CASRTGHGTNEQFF.

This rearrangement joins TRBV2 to TRBJ1-6; D unclear. The CDR3 totals 13 residues. The germline gives CDR1 SNHLY, CDR2 FYNNEI. V was shortened by 8 bases and J by 10 bases, with 15 bases between the two germline ends. Here the CDR3 reads CASVGSEGSPLHF. CDR3 in DNA: TGTGCCAGCGTCGGCAGCGAGGGATCACCCCTCCACTTT.

The chain carries TRBV27 and TRBJ1-1; perhaps TRBD1 as D (5 bases). Trimming pared 6 bases from V and 4 bases from J, leaving 12 bases between. The CDR3 loop spans 13 amino acids. Germline-derived CDR1 and CDR2 are MNHEY and SMNVEV (reference sequence). The CDR3 is CASRNGQGTEAFF. CDR3 coding DNA: TGTGCCAGCAGAAACGGCCAGGGCACTGAAGCTTTCTTT.

In DNA form, the CDR3 reads TGTGCCAGCAGCTCCCGACTAGCGGGAGGGGGGGAACGAAAGCAGTACTTC. The encoded protein is CASSSRLAGGGERKQYF. This chain links TRBV11-2 with TRBJ2-7; 14 bases are a match to TRBD2. V shed 4 bases and J 8 bases; nucleotides not matched to a gene: 13. The CDR3 runs 17 residues. CDR1 is SGHAT, CDR2 FQNNGV, per germline.

The chain links TRBV7-3 to TRBJ2-1; D is possibly TRBD2 (6 bases). The V and J ends lost 7 bases and 4 bases respectively, with 14 bases between them. CDR3 length equals 14 residues. CDR1 is SGHTA and CDR2 is FQGTGA in the germline V gene. The CDR3 loop reads CASTLGGEYNEQFF. CDR3 sequence (DNA): TGTGCCAGCACCCTCGGGGGAGAGTACAATGAGCAGTTCTTC. Drawing the rest from reference TRBV7-3 and TRBJ2-1, the complete variable domain is GAGVSQTPSNKVTEKGKYVELRCDPISGHTALYWYRQSLGQGPEFLIYFQGTGAADDSGLPNDRFFAVRPEGSVSTLKIQRTERGDSAVYLCASTLGGEYNEQFFGPGTRLTVL.

This chain joins TRBV11-3 and TRBJ1-2, with a tentative D call TRBD1 (6 bases). CDR1 is SGHNT, CDR2 YENEEA, per germline. Trimming took 1 base from V and 3 from J, leaving 12 bases between them. The CDR3 spans 15 residues. The CDR3 sequence: CASSLGFRQDYGYTF. The CDR3 DNA sequence: TGTGCCAGCAGCTTAGGCTTCCGACAGGACTATGGCTACACCTTC.

The CDR3 DNA sequence: TGTGCCAGCAGCCAAGCGTCCCCATCCAGCACTGAAGCTTTCTTT. It codes for CASSQASPSSTEAFF. V usage is TRBV4-2 and J usage is TRBJ1-1; no firm D call. The V gene lost 1 base and the J gene lost 4 bases, with 13 bases spanning the gap. CDR1 and CDR2 (germline): LGHNA, YNFKEQ. The CDR3 totals 15 residues.

The chain couples TRBV28 to TRBJ1-2, with TRBD1 matching over 10 bases. The CDR3 spans 15 residues. J gave up 2 bases and V 4 bases, and 4 bases lay outside the gene matches. Germline-derived CDR1 and CDR2 are MDHEN and SYDVKM. Written as DNA, the CDR3 is TGTGCCAGCAGTTCGGGACAGGGGAGAAACTATGGCTACACCTTC. It translates to CASSSGQGRNYGYTF.

The chain couples TRBV9 to TRBJ2-6, with 13 positions matching TRBD2. Trimming took 3 bases from V and 4 from J; bases not matched to a gene: 7. Germline lookup yields CDR1 SGDLS and CDR2 YYNGEE. This CDR3 has 18 residues. The CDR3 here is CASSAGLAGAVGANVLTF. The CDR3 region has the DNA TGTGCCAGCAGCGCTGGACTAGCGGGGGCTGTAGGGGCCAACGTCCTGACTTTC. The variable domain in full, with the rest retrieved from reference TRBV9 and TRBJ2-6, is DSGVTQTPKHLITATGQRVTLRCSPRSGDLSVYWYQQSLDQGLQFLIQYYNGEERAKGNILERFSAQQFPDLHSELNLSSLELGDSALYFCASSAGLAGAVGANVLTFGAGSRLTVL.

The chain uses TRBV7-7 and TRBJ2-5, with 8 nucleotides matching TRBD1. CDR1 is SSHAT, CDR2 FNYEAQ, per germline (reference sequence). Germline trimming cut 6 bases from V and 11 bases from J; bases unmatched to any gene: 11. This CDR3 spans 13 amino acids. Here the CDR3 reads CASSLAGGREQYF. The CDR3 bases are TGTGCCAGCAGTCTCGCAGGGGGCCGAGAGCAGTACTTC.

The chain is built from TRBV2 and TRBJ1-4, with a tentative D call TRBD1 (6 bases). Germline CDR1 reads SNHLY; CDR2 reads FYNNEI. The CDR3 consists of 12 residues. V dropped 10 bases and J dropped 7 bases, with 13 bases sitting between them. The CDR3 nucleotides are TGTGCCACTACTGGGACATTTGAAAAACTGTTTTTT. This codes for CATTGTFEKLFF. The full variable domain, with the rest looked up from reference TRBV2 and TRBJ1-4, is EPEVTQTPSHQVTQMGQEVILRCVPISNHLYFYWYRQILGQKVEFLVSFYNNEISEKSEIFDDQFSVERPDGSNFTLKIRSTKLEDSAMYFCATTGTFEKLFFGSGTQLSVL.

V usage is TRBV4-1 and J usage is TRBJ1-1; tentative D call: TRBD1 (5 bases). V was shortened by 0 bases and J by 6 bases, with 20 bases between the two germline ends. Germline V lookup: CDR1 MGHRA, CDR2 YSYEKL. This CDR3 is built from 17 residues. The CDR3 DNA reads TGCGCCAGCAGCCAAGAAAACGGGGGAAACAGGTTGTCTGAAGCTTTCTTT. This encodes CASSQENGGNRLSEAFF.